This TCR beta chain was recorded in a study of T-cell reconstitution after alpha-beta-depleted transplantation in children. The germline gives CDR1 SGHTA, CDR2 FQGNSA. Trimming stripped 2 bases from V and 7 bases from J, with 18 bases between. There are 15 residues in the CDR3. Unique molecular identifiers featured in how the TCRbeta library was prepared. TCRdb processed the PCR reads anew with MiXCR; each CDR3 protein has one entry. The sample lists some 350,000 distinct CDR3 sequences, approximately 10% occurring once. This sequence joins TRBV7-2 and TRBJ2-7; D possibly uses TRBD1 or TRBD2 (6 bases each). Sequences were derived from PBMCs from the stem cell graft donor, sampled from the stem cell graft. The receptor comes from a human donor who donated a stem cell graft to a child with acute lymphoblastic leukemia. CDR3 region: CASSLFGGGMWEQYF. The DNA for the CDR3 is TGTGCCAGCAGCTTATTCGGGGGCGGGATGTGGGAGCAGTACTTC.